This T cell receptor (beta chain) appears in the sequencing data of a study of blood T cell repertoires in COVID-19. About the research overall: From the United States, Italy and Spain came samples of acute and convalescent COVID-19.

Trimming cost V 0 bases and J 0 bases, with 8 bases left between them. The CDR3 extends over 16 amino acids. Germline V gene data show CDR1 as PRHDT and CDR2 as FYEKMQ (reference sequence). Individuals drawn from approximately 22 US areas were about 18 to 100 years old. As handled by the study authors: Scientists estimated how many nucleated cells there were by amplifying reference gene primers. Here immunoSEQ multiplex PCR was the method, and the copy in TCRdb shows in-frame clones only, minus some. That table is the source of V, J and clone size, and D and trimming were worked out from the DNA. Among about 250,000 clones listed, approximately 86% were seen once.

J is TRBJ2-2 and V is TRBV13; D is uncertain. Sequencing input: PBMCs or T cells enriched from blood (not recorded which). The origin of this receptor is a young woman with acute COVID-19. In nucleotides, the CDR3 is TGTGCCAGCAGCTTAGGTAGCTCCCCGAACACCGGGGAGCTGTTTTTT. Translating gives CASSLGSSPNTGELFF.